The rows below give T cell receptor beta chains drawn from one sample of a study of cytomegalovirus exposure and HLA in healthy donors. The table came from immunoSEQ multiplex PCR; TCRdb's copy has only in-frame clones and leaves some out. This table holds approximately 79,000 clones, around 79% found once. The sample taken for sequencing was PBMCs. The receptor source for this set is a male donor in good health and CMV-seropositive. Both conserved end residues are part of each CDR3. The order of the fields is D gene, clone size, V gene, J gene, CDR3 protein, CDR3 DNA. The D gene is left open where the match is weak. Part of the rows lack a size; the others show once, few, many or a class for expanded clones.

NA	NA	TRBV29-1	TRBJ2-1	CSVVAASYNEQFF	TGCAGCGTTGTAGCGGCCTCCTACAATGAGCAGTTCTTC
NA	NA	TRBV28	TRBJ2-4	CASRDRFQSSVFQYF	TGTGCCAGCAGAGACAGGTTCCAATCCTCGGTATTTCAGTACTTC
TRBD2	NA	TRBV6-4	TRBJ2-3	CASSTKTSGPDTQYF	TGTGCCAGCAGTACGAAGACTAGCGGACCAGATACGCAGTATTTT
TRBD1	NA	TRBV7-9	TRBJ1-5	CASSTGTAGNQPQHF	TGTGCCAGCAGTACCGGGACAGCTGGCAATCAGCCCCAGCATTTT
TRBD2	NA	TRBV2	TRBJ2-3	CASSEVETSANYYRQYF	TGTGCCAGCAGTGAAGTTGAGACTAGCGCGAACTACTATAGGCAGTATTTT
NA	NA	TRBV29-1	TRBJ2-7	CSVAISKEQYF	TGCAGCGTCGCGATAAGTAAGGAGCAGTACTTC
NA	NA	TRBV20-1	TRBJ1-2	CSAQGLCGYTF	TGCAGTGCTCAGGGACTATGTGGCTACACCTTC
TRBD1	NA	TRBV28	TRBJ2-7	CASHSLPGGLYEQYF	TGTGCCAGCCATTCTCTCCCAGGGGGTCTCTACGAGCAGTACTTC
NA	NA	TRBV6-1	TRBJ1-2	CASNQNYGYTF	TGTGCCAGCAACCAGAACTATGGCTACACCTTC
NA	NA	TRBV7-8	TRBJ2-1	CASSLEGSGNEQFF	TGTGCCAGCAGCTTAGAAGGTAGCGGAAATGAGCAGTTCTTC
NA	NA	TRBV7-2	TRBJ1-1	CASSLLGTPNTEAFF	TGTGCCAGCAGCTTACTCGGGACACCAAACACTGAAGCTTTCTTT
TRBD2	NA	TRBV19	TRBJ2-1	CASGGTSGRVYNEQFF	TGTGCCAGTGGGGGGACTAGCGGGAGGGTATACAATGAGCAGTTCTTC
TRBD1	NA	TRBV10-1	TRBJ1-5	CASSPPGQAMGSNQPQHF	TGCGCCAGCAGTCCTCCGGGACAGGCAATGGGTAGCAATCAGCCCCAGCATTTT
TRBD2	NA	TRBV7-9	TRBJ2-3	CASFRSLSGGSDTQYF	TGTGCCAGCTTCAGATCGCTTAGCGGGGGTAGTGATACGCAGTATTTT
NA	few	TRBV5-4	TRBJ1-2	CASSWGHTNYGYTF	TGTGCCAGCAGCTGGGGACATACTAACTATGGCTACACCTTC
TRBD2	NA	TRBV5-8	TRBJ2-5	CASSLDSSGRGQETQYF	TGTGCCAGCAGCTTGGATTCTAGCGGGAGGGGCCAAGAGACCCAGTACTTC
TRBD2	NA	TRBV9	TRBJ2-7	CASSVGLAGGYEQYF	TGTGCCAGCAGCGTAGGGTTAGCGGGGGGATACGAGCAGTACTTC
TRBD1	NA	TRBV9	TRBJ1-2	CASSVGTGDYGYTF	TGTGCCAGCAGCGTAGGTACAGGGGACTATGGCTACACCTTC
TRBD1	NA	TRBV28	TRBJ1-2	CASKETGFFLGGYTF	TGTGCCAGCAAAGAGACAGGGTTTTTTCTTGGGGGCTACACCTTC
NA	NA	TRBV28	TRBJ1-6	CASSLWGAGSPLHF	TGTGCCAGCAGTTTATGGGGGGCCGGATCACCCCTCCACTTT
TRBD2	NA	TRBV6-4	TRBJ2-2	CASSDSASGGTGELFF	TGTGCCAGCAGTGACTCGGCTAGCGGGGGGACCGGGGAGCTGTTTTTT
TRBD1	few	TRBV10-3	TRBJ2-1	CAISEGTGANEQFF	TGTGCCATCAGTGAGGGGACAGGCGCCAATGAGCAGTTCTTC
NA	few	TRBV4-1	TRBJ1-3	CASSQVSQSGNTIYF	TGCGCCAGCAGCCAAGTCAGTCAATCTGGAAACACCATATATTTT
NA	NA	TRBV18	TRBJ2-5	CASSPIPQETQYF	TGTGCCAGCTCACCAATCCCGCAAGAGACCCAGTACTTC
NA	NA	TRBV4-1	TRBJ1-5	CASSQAGQTHSNQPQHF	TGCGCCAGCAGCCAAGCAGGGCAAACGCATAGCAATCAGCCCCAGCATTTT
NA	NA	TRBV5-1	TRBJ1-5	CASSLNGGHDNQPQHF	TGCGCCAGCAGCTTGAACGGGGGGCACGACAATCAGCCCCAGCATTTT
TRBD1	few	TRBV28	TRBJ1-6	CASRDRERSPLHF	TGTGCCAGCCGGGACAGGGAGAGGTCACCCCTCCACTTT